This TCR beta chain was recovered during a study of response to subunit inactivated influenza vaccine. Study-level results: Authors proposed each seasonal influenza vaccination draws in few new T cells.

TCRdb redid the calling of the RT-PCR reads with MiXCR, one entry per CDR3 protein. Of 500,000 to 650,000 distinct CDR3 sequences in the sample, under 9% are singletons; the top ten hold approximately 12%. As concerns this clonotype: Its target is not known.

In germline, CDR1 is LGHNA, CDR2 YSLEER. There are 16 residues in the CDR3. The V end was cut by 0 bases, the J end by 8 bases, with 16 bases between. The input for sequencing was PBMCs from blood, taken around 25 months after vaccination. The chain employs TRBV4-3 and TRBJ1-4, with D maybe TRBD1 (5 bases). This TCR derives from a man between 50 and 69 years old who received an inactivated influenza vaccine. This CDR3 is CASSQDYAAREEKLFF. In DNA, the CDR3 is TGCGCCAGCAGCCAAGATTATGCGGCCAGGGAGGAAAAACTGTTTTTT.